This entry concerns a single T cell receptor (beta chain). Germline loops: CDR1 SNHLY, CDR2 FYNNEI. Trimming stripped 4 bases from V and 7 bases from J, with 19 bases between. The CDR3 contains 15 residues. The sample comes from a study of tumor-infiltrating lymphocytes in localized non-small cell lung cancer. The table came from immunoSEQ multiplex PCR; TCRdb's copy has only in-frame clones and leaves some out. Of about 12,000 clones listed, over 65% were seen once; the top ten hold 7%. The receptor was isolated from a human donor with non-small cell lung cancer. This chain uses TRBV2 with TRBJ1-2, with D perhaps matching TRBD1 (5 bases). Sequencing was performed on lung tumor tissue. The CDR3 DNA sequence: TGTGCCAGCAGTGGAGGGACGACCAGGAGAATTGGCTACACCTTC. This gives the protein CASSGGTTRRIGYTF.